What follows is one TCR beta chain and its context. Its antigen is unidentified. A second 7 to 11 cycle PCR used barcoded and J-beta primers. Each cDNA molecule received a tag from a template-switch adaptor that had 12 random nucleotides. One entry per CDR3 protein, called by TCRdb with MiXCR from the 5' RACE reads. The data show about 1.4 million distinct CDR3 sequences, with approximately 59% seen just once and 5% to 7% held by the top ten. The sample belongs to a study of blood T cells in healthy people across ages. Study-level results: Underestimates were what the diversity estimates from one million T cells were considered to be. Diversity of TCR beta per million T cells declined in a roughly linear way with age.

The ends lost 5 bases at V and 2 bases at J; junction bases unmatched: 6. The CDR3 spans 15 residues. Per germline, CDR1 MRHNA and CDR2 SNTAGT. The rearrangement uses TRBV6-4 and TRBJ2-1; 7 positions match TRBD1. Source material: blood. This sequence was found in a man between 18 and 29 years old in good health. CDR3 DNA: TGTGCCAGCAGTTCCGGACAGGAGGCCTACAATGAGCAGTTCTTC. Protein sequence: CASSSGQEAYNEQFF.